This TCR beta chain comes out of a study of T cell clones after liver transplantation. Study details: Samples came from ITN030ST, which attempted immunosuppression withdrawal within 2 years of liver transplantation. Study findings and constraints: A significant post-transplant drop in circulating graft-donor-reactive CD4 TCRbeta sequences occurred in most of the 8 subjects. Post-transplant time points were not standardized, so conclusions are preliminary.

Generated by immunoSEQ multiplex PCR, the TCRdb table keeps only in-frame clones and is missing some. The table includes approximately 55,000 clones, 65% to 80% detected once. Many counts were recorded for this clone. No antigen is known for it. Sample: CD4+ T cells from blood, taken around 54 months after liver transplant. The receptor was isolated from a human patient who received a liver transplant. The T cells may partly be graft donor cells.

The DNA for the CDR3 is TGTGCCACGCGAGGGACTGGCACAGATACGCAGTATTTT. Amino acid sequence: CATRGTGTDTQYF. V usage is TRBV19 and J usage is TRBJ2-3, with D perhaps TRBD2 (6 bases). Trimming took off 10 bases at V and 1 base at J, with 12 bases between the two ends. This CDR3 comprises 13 residues. Germline CDR1 is LNHDA and CDR2 is SQIVND (reference sequence).